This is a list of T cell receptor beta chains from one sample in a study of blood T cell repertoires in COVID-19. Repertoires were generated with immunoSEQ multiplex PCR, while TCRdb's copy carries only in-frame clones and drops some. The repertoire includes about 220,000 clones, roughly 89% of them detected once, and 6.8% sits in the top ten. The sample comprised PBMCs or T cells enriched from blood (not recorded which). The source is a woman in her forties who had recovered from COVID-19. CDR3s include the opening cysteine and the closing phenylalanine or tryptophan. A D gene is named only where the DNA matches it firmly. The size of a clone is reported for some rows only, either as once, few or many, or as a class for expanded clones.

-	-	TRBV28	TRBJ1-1	CASRQGKTEAFF	TGTGCCAGCAGACAGGGTAAAACTGAAGCTTTCTTT
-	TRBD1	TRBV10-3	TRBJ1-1	CAINAGGNTEAFF	TGTGCCATCAACGCAGGGGGGAACACTGAAGCTTTCTTT
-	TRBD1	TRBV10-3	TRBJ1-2	CAIKRGQGNYGYTF	TGTGCCATCAAGAGGGGACAGGGGAACTATGGCTACACCTTC
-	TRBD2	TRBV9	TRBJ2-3	CASSSLAGDTDTQYF	TGTGCCAGCAGCTCCCTAGCGGGAGATACAGATACGCAGTATTTT
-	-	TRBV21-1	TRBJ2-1	CASSSRQGAFF	TGTGCCAGCAGCAGCCGACAGGGGGCCTTCTTC
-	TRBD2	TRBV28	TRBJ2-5	CASSLAEYRHQETQYF	TGTGCCAGCAGTCTAGCGGAGTACCGGCACCAAGAGACCCAGTACTTC
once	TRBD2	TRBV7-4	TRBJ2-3	CASSPHRGAGAKRRHF	TGTGCCAGCAGCCCCCACCGGGGAGCGGGAGCTAAACGGCGCCATTTT
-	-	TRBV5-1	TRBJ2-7	CASSLASGEQYF	TGCGCCAGCAGCTTGGCATCCGGCGAGCAGTACTTC
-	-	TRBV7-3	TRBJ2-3	CASSEGGDTQYF	TGTGCCAGCAGCGAAGGAGGAGATACGCAGTATTTT
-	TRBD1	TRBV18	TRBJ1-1	CASSPVAGGMNTEAFF	TGTGCCAGCTCACCAGTGGCAGGGGGCATGAACACTGAAGCTTTCTTT
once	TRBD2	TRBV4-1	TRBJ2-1	CASRSAGGPLNEQFF	TGCGCCAGCCGCTCCGCGGGAGGGCCTCTCAATGAGCAGTTCTTC
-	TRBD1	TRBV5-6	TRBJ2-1	CASSFQTGGRQNEQFF	TGTGCCAGCAGCTTCCAGACAGGGGGAAGACAGAATGAGCAGTTCTTC
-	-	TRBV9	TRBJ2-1	CASSVERSSYNEQFF	TGTGCCAGCAGCGTAGAGCGAAGCTCCTACAATGAGCAGTTCTTC
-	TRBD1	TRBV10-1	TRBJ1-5	CASSESGGQPQHF	TGCGCCAGCAGTGAATCAGGGGGCCAGCCCCAGCATTTT
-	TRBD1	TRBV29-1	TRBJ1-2	CSVGDRDYGYTF	TGCAGCGTGGGGGACAGGGACTATGGCTACACCTTC
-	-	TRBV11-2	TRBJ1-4	CASSSIWTRKLFF	TGTGCCAGCAGCTCCATCTGGACAAGAAAACTGTTTTTT
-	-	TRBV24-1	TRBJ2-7	CATSDGQTIAEQYF	TGTGCCACCAGTGATGGGCAGACAATTGCCGAGCAGTACTTC
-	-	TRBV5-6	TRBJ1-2	CASSPGIRGGYTF	TGTGCCAGCAGCCCCGGGATCAGGGGTGGCTACACCTTC
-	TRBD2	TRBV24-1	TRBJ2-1	CATSGGTSGRALHNEQFF	TGTGCCACCAGTGGTGGGACTAGCGGGAGGGCCCTTCACAATGAGCAGTTCTTC
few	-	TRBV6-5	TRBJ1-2	CASRSLDRYYGYTF	TGTGCCAGCAGAAGCTTGGACAGATACTATGGCTACACCTTC
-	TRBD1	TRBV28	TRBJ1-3	CASNTGAGNTIYF	TGTGCCAGCAATACAGGGGCTGGAAACACCATATATTTT
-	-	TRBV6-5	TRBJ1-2	CASSYTQGPYGYTF	TGTGCCAGCAGTTACACCCAGGGGCCCTATGGCTACACCTTC
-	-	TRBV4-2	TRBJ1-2	CASSQRGGTGGYTF	TGTGCCAGCAGCCAGCGCGGGGGGACGGGAGGCTACACCTTC
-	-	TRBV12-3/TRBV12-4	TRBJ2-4	CASSLVGGIQYF	TGTGCCAGCAGTTTAGTGGGGGGCATTCAGTACTTC
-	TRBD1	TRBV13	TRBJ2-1	CASSTDRGYHEQFF	TGTGCCAGCAGCACGGACAGGGGGTATCATGAGCAGTTCTTC
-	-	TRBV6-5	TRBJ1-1	CASSYSIERLEAFF	TGTGCCAGCAGTTACTCGATCGAGCGGCTTGAAGCTTTCTTT
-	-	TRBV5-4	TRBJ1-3	CASSQRKSSGNTIYF	TGTGCCAGCAGCCAACGAAAGAGCTCTGGAAACACCATATATTTT
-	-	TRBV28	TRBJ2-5	CAISKGREETQYF	TGTGCCATTTCGAAGGGGCGCGAAGAGACCCAGTACTTC
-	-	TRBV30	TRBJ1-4	CAWSGARYNEKLFF	TGTGCCTGGAGTGGGGCACGCTATAATGAAAAACTGTTTTTT
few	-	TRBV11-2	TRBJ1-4	CASSGSDSYQEKLFF	TGTGCCAGCAGCGGCTCGGACAGCTATCAGGAAAAACTGTTTTTT
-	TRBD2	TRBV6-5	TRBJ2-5	CASSLGGGQTQYF	TGTGCCAGCAGCCTCGGGGGGGGACAGACCCAGTACTTC
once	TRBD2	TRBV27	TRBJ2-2	CASSFLGASGMAGELFF	TGTGCCAGCAGTTTTCTCGGAGCTAGCGGGATGGCCGGGGAGCTGTTTTTT
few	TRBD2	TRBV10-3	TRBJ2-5	CAISEGGRAGETQYF	TGTGCCATCAGTGAAGGCGGGAGGGCCGGGGAGACCCAGTACTTC
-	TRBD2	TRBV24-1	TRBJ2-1	CATSDPSGSFYNEQFF	TGTGCCACCAGTGACCCTAGCGGGAGTTTCTACAATGAGCAGTTCTTC
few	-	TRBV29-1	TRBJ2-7	CSHVTGSEVTYEQYF	TGCAGCCATGTTACAGGGAGTGAGGTTACCTACGAGCAGTACTTC
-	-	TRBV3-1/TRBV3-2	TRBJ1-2	CASSQDPVNGYTF	TGTGCCAGCAGCCAAGATCCTGTAAATGGCTACACCTTC
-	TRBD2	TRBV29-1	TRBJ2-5	CSVPWTSGGLQETQYF	TGCAGCGTTCCTTGGACTAGCGGGGGCTTACAAGAGACCCAGTACTTC
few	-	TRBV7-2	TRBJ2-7	CASSCKQVPSSYEQYF	TGTGCCAGCAGCTGCAAACAGGTTCCTAGCTCCTACGAGCAGTACTTC
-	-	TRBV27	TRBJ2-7	CASSRRGGGYEQYF	TGTGCCAGCTCGCGGCGGGGAGGAGGCTACGAGCAGTACTTC
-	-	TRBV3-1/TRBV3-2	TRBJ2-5	CASSQAPVQETQYF	TGTGCCAGCAGCCAAGCTCCAGTACAAGAGACCCAGTACTTC
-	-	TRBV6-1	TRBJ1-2	CASSEQKSGYTF	TGTGCCAGCAGTGAGCAGAAGTCCGGCTACACCTTC
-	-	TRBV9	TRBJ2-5	CASSADGEWETQYF	TGTGCCAGCAGCGCGGACGGGGAGTGGGAGACCCAGTACTTC
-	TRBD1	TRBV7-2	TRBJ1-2	CASSTRTGDGYTF	TGTGCCAGCAGCACCCGGACAGGCGACGGCTACACCTTC
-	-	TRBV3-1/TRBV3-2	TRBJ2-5	CASSQASQETQYF	TGTGCCAGCAGCCAAGCTAGCCAAGAGACCCAGTACTTC
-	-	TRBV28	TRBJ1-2	CATPADSLNYGYTF	TGTGCCACCCCCGCGGACAGCCTTAACTATGGCTACACCTTC
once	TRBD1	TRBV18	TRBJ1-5	CASSLDRDRPQHF	TGTGCCAGCTCACTCGACAGGGATCGGCCCCAGCATTTT
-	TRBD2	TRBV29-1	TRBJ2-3	CSVASGALGDTQYF	TGCAGCGTGGCAAGCGGGGCCCTCGGAGATACGCAGTATTTT
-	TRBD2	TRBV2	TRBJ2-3	CASSLPGLAGQSTDTQYF	TGTGCCAGCAGCCTGCCGGGACTAGCGGGACAAAGCACAGATACGCAGTATTTT
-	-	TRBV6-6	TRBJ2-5	CASSYTQSGETQYF	TGTGCCAGCAGTTACACCCAGAGCGGGGAGACCCAGTACTTC
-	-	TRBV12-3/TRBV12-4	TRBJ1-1	CASSLSIREAFF	TGTGCCAGCAGTTTAAGCATCCGTGAAGCTTTCTTT
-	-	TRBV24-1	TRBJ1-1	CATSDFGGTTEAFF	TGTGCCACCAGTGATTTTGGGGGGACGACTGAAGCTTTCTTT
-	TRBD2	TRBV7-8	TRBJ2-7	CASSPSRTSGISSYEQYF	TGTGCCAGCAGCCCTTCTAGGACTAGCGGGATCAGCTCCTACGAGCAGTACTTC
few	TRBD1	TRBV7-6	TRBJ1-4	CASSLAGQGAEKLFF	TGTGCCAGCAGCTTAGCCGGACAGGGGGCTGAAAAACTGTTTTTT
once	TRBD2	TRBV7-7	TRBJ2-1	CASSTGLEPNEQFF	TGTGCCAGCAGCACGGGACTAGAACCCAATGAGCAGTTCTTC
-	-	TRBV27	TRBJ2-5	CASSPTGTHQETQYF	TGTGCCAGCAGTCCAACCGGGACACACCAAGAGACCCAGTACTTC
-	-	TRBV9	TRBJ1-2	CASSSHTGVPYGYTF	TGTGCCAGCAGCTCTCACACAGGCGTCCCCTATGGCTACACCTTC
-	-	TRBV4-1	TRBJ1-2	CASSQEQISGYTF	TGCGCCAGCAGCCAAGAACAGATCAGTGGCTACACCTTC